These T cell receptor beta chains were read from a single sample in a study of cytomegalovirus exposure and HLA in healthy donors. The data were produced by immunoSEQ multiplex PCR, yet TCRdb's version contains in-frame clones alone and is incomplete. The sample lists 150,000 to 200,000 clones; around four fifths were seen once. The sequencing sample was made of PBMCs. These receptors originate from a man younger than 40 in good health and CMV-seronegative. Each CDR3 is given with its conserved first and last residue. Clone size is not always given. Where it is, it says once, few, many or a class for expanded clones.

TRBJ2-7 | TRBV27 | NA | CASSLPGLAGLEQYF
TRBJ2-3 | TRBV19 | once | CASSTSGTGAGDTQYF
TRBJ2-7 | TRBV4-1 | NA | CASSQEGTGRSYEQYF
TRBJ2-2 | TRBV19 | NA | CASSNSQREALWATGELFF
TRBJ2-4 | TRBV4-1 | NA | CASSQDGTSGNIQYF
TRBJ1-2 | TRBV29-1 | NA | CSVEFQDDGYTF
TRBJ2-5 | TRBV10-3 | NA | CAHGGGETQYF
TRBJ1-2 | TRBV5-1 | NA | CASSPGQPSTNYGYTF
TRBJ2-6 | TRBV18 | NA | CASSRDSLSGANVLTF
TRBJ1-1 | TRBV19 | once | CASISSSGQNTEAFF
TRBJ2-2 | TRBV6-1 | NA | CASKGTGAPELFF
TRBJ2-1 | TRBV19 | NA | CASSDGGYLGNEQFF
TRBJ2-7 | TRBV4-3 | NA | CASSQETDSLYEQYF
TRBJ1-5 | TRBV10-3 | NA | CAISEAGSNQPQHF
TRBJ2-2 | TRBV2 | NA | CASREGGTGELFF
TRBJ1-5 | TRBV6-5 | NA | CASSPLRDQPQHF
TRBJ1-3 | TRBV4-2 | NA | CASSQESGRGSGNTIYF
TRBJ2-1 | TRBV4-1 | NA | CASSQLAGDNEQFF
TRBJ1-4 | TRBV30 | NA | CAWTGGNEKLFF
TRBJ1-5 | TRBV19 | NA | CASSPSSGSNQPQHF
TRBJ2-7 | TRBV7-2 | NA | CASSFPSSYEQYF
TRBJ2-3 | TRBV5-1 | NA | CASSLPNPAGGPTDTQYF
TRBJ2-1 | TRBV10-1 | NA | CASSERGGRSDEQFF
TRBJ1-6 | TRBV9 | NA | CASSSSAGGNSPLHF
TRBJ2-1 | TRBV11-2 | NA | CASSVTITGTRTYNEQFF
TRBJ2-7 | TRBV7-3 | NA | CASSLSGSSYEQYF
TRBJ2-3 | TRBV27 | NA | CASSFTGGRGTDTQYF
TRBJ1-2 | TRBV7-2 | NA | CASSLRGSAGGVRNYGYTF
TRBJ1-5 | TRBV10-3 | NA | CAISGAVRNQPQHF
TRBJ1-6 | TRBV9 | NA | CASSTSGRSGSPLHF
TRBJ2-7 | TRBV19 | once | CASSTLAGAYEQYF
TRBJ2-5 | TRBV5-1 | few | CARSSEGEMETQYF
TRBJ2-7 | TRBV9 | NA | CASSPATGVPYEQYF
TRBJ1-4 | TRBV30 | few | CAWRKQGKGEKLFF
TRBJ2-1 | TRBV4-3 | few | CASSQDTATPYNEQFF
TRBJ1-1 | TRBV7-2 | NA | CASSSPGQGWYTEAFF
TRBJ2-2 | TRBV12-5 | once | CASGLILGQLTGELFF
TRBJ1-4 | TRBV15 | NA | CATSRDRGREKLFF
TRBJ2-2 | TRBV5-1 | NA | CASSFDRGAGELFF
TRBJ1-2 | TRBV5-1 | NA | CASSQTGPRSGYTF
TRBJ2-2 | TRBV5-1 | NA | CASRKPGQGNTGELFF